The sequence of this TCR beta chain was determined in a study of T cell repertoires in cytomegalovirus infection. Overall study results and limits: The study identified carriers of CMV plus the relevant HLA from cumulative public TCR beta family frequency.

The ends were cut back, 8 bases at V and 5 bases at J, with 13 bases in the middle. Germline assignment: CDR1 SGHTA and CDR2 FQGNSA. The CDR3 has 13 residues. MiXCR was run by TCRdb on the reads, yielding one entry per CDR3 protein. This table has 570,000 or so distinct CDR3 sequences, approximately 40% appearing once. Comment on this clonotype: No antigen is known for it.

The clonotype originates from a human donor in good health (CMV status not recorded). Some clones in this sample may be carry-over from other donors' samples. This chain uses TRBV7-2 with TRBJ1-5; D unresolved. The sample in question was cultured PBMCs, obtained from culture after CMV antigen stimulation. CDR3 protein: CASAVSVHQPQHF. DNA for the CDR3: TGTGCCAGCGCCGTGTCTGTCCATCAGCCCCAGCATTTT.